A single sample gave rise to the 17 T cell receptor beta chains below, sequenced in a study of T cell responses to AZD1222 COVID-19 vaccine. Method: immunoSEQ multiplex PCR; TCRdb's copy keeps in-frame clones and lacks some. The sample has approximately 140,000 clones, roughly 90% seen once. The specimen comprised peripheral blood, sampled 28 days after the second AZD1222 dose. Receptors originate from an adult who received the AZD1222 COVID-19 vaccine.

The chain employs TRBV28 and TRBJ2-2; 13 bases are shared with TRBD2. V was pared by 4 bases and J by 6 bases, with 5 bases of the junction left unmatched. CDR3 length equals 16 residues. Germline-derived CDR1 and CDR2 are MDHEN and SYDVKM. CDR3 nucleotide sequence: TGTGCCAGCAGTTCTGGGACTAGCGGGGTGGCCGGGGAGCTGTTTTTT. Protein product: CASSSGTSGVAGELFF.

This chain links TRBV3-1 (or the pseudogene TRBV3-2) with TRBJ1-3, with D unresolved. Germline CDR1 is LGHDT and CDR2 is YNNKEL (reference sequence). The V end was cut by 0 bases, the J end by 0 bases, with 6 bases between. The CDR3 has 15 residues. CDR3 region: CASSQDPFSGNTIYF. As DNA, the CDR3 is TGTGCCAGCAGCCAAGATCCTTTCTCTGGAAACACCATATATTTT.

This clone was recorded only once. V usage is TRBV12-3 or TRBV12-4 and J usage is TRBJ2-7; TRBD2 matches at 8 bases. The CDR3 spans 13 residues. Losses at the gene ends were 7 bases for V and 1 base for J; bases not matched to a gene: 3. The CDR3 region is CASTGGGSYEQYF. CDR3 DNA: TGTGCCAGCACCGGCGGGGGGTCCTACGAGCAGTACTTC.

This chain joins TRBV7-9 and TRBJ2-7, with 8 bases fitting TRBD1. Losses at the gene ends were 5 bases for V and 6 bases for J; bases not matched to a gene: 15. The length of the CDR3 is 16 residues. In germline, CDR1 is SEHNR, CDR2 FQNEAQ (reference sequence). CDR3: CASSIDRGLLLFEQYF. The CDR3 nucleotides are TGTGCCAGCAGCATCGACAGGGGTCTCCTTTTGTTCGAGCAGTACTTC.

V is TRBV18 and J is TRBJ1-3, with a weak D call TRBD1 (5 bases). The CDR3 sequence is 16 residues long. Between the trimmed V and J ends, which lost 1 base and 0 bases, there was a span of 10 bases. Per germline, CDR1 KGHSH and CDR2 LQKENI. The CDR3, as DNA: TGTGCCAGCTCACCACAGAAGGGGACCTCTGGAAACACCATATATTTT. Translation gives CASSPQKGTSGNTIYF.

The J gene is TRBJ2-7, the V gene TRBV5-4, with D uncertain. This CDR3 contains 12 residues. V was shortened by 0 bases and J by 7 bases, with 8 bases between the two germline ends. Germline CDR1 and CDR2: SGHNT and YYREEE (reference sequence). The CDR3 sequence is CASSLELGEQYF. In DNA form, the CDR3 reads TGTGCCAGCAGCTTGGAATTGGGGGAGCAGTACTTC.

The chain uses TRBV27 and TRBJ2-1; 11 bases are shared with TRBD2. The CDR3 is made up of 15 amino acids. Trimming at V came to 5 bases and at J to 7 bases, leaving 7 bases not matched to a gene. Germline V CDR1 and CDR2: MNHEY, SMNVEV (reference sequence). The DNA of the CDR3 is TGTGCCAGCAGTGCCACTAGCGGGAGAGCGAATGAGCAGTTCTTC. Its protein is CASSATSGRANEQFF.

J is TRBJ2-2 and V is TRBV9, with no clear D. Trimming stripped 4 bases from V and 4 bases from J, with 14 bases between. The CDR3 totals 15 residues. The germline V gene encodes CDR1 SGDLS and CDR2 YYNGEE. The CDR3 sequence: CASSPRRVLTGELFF. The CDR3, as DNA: TGTGCCAGCAGCCCCCGGAGAGTACTCACCGGGGAGCTGTTTTTT.

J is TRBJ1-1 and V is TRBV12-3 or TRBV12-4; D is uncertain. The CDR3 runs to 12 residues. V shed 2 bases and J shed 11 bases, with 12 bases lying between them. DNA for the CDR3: TGTGCCAGCAGTTTACTGACCCGCCCGGCTTTCTTT. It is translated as CASSLLTRPAFF.

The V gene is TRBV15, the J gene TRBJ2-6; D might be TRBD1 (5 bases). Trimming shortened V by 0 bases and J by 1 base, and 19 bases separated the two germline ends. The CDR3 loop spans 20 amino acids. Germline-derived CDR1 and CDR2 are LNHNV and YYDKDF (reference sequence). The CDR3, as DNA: TGTGCCACCAGCAGAGATCTAATAGGGGCCCGAGGTTCTGGGGCCAACGTCCTGACTTTC. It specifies CATSRDLIGARGSGANVLTF.

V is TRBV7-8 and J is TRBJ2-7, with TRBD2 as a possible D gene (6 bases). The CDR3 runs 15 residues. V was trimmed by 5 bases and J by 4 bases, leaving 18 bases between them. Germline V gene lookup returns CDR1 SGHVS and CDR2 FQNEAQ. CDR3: CASSREAGPGYEQYF. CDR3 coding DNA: TGTGCCAGCAGCCGAGAAGCGGGTCCTGGGTACGAGCAGTACTTC.

CDR3 bases: TGTGCCAGCAGCTTCTTCGGGACAACAGATACGCAGTATTTT. As protein: CASSFFGTTDTQYF. This chain joins TRBV5-6 and TRBJ2-3; D may be TRBD1 (6 bases). The CDR3 has 14 amino acids. Trimming stripped 2 bases from V and 3 bases from J, with 10 bases between. The germline V gene encodes CDR1 SGHDT and CDR2 YYEEEE. The full variable domain, in which reference TRBV5-6 and TRBJ2-3 provide the parts outside the CDR3, is DAGVTQSPTHLIKTRGQQVTLRCSPKSGHDTVSWYQQALGQGPQFIFQYYEEEERQRGNFPDRFSGHQFPNYSSELNVNALLLGDSALYLCASSFFGTTDTQYFGPGTRLTVL.

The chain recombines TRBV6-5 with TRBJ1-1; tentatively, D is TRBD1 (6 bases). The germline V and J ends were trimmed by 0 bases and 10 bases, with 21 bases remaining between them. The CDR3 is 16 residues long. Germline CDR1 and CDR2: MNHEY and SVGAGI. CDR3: CASSYSIGQPEGGAFF. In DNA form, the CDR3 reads TGTGCCAGCAGTTACTCGATAGGACAGCCCGAGGGTGGAGCTTTCTTT.

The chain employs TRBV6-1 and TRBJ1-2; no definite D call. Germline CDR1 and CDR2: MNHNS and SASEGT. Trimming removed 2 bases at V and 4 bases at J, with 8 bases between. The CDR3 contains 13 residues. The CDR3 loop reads CASSELGIYGYTF. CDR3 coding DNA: TGTGCCAGCAGTGAACTGGGAATCTATGGCTACACCTTC.

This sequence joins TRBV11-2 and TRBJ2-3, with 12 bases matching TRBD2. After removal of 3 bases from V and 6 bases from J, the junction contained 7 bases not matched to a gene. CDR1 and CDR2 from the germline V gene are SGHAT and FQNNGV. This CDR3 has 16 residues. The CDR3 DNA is TGTGCCAGCAGCTTCCTAGCGGGAGGGCCGAGGGATACGCAGTATTTT. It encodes CASSFLAGGPRDTQYF.

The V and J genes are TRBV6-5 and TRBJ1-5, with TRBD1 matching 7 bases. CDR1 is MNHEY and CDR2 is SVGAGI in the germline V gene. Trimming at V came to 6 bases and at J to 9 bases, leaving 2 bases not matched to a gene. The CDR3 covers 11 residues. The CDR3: CASSRGAPQHF. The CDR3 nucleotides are TGTGCCAGCAGCAGGGGGGCGCCCCAGCATTTT.

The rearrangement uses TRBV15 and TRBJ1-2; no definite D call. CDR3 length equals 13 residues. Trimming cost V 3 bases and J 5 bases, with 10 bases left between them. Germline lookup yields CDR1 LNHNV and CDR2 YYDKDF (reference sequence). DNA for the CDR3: TGTGCCACCAGCAGGGACCTCGGGTATGGCTACACCTTC. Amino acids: CATSRDLGYGYTF.